These 20 T cell receptor beta chains were all obtained from the same sample, sequenced in a study of shared clonotypes between healthy human individuals. Sequenced by immunoSEQ multiplex PCR; TCRdb stores in-frame clones only, minus some. The table records a few hundred thousand clones, around three quarters of them present only once. Sequencing used PBMCs. These receptors all come from a woman aged 40 to 55 in good health. Some clones in this sample may be carry-over from other donors' samples.

This clone has ten or more counts. V and J are TRBV6-1 and TRBJ2-7, with TRBD1 as a possible D gene (6 bases). Germline V CDR1 and CDR2: MNHNS, SASEGT. CDR3 length equals 14 residues. Trimming took off 5 bases at V and 7 bases at J, with 18 bases between the two ends. The DNA of the CDR3 is TGTGCCAGCAGTAAAGACAGGACGTCAGAAGAGCAGTACTTC. It is translated as CASSKDRTSEEQYF.

The V and J genes are TRBV9 and TRBJ2-1; D is undetermined. The CDR3 covers 14 residues. V lost 0 bases, J lost 8 bases, and 12 bases lay in between. Germline assignment: CDR1 SGDLS and CDR2 YYNGEE. CDR3 loop: CASSVVSSSDEQFF. In DNA form, the CDR3 reads TGTGCCAGCAGCGTAGTCTCGTCCTCAGATGAGCAGTTCTTC. Complete variable domain (other parts from reference TRBV9 and TRBJ2-1): DSGVTQTPKHLITATGQRVTLRCSPRSGDLSVYWYQQSLDQGLQFLIQYYNGEERAKGNILERFSAQQFPDLHSELNLSSLELGDSALYFCASSVVSSSDEQFFGPGTRLTVL.

The chain recombines TRBV7-9 with TRBJ2-3, with 11 bases aligning to TRBD1. Looked up from germline, CDR1 is SEHNR and CDR2 is FQNEAQ (reference sequence). CDR3 length: 16 amino acids. Trimming cost V 5 bases and J 1 base; bases outside gene matches: 5. The CDR3 sequence: CASSAGTGGGTDTQYF. The CDR3 DNA follows: TGTGCCAGCAGCGCGGGGACAGGGGGGGGCACAGATACGCAGTATTTT.

The V call is TRBV15, the J call TRBJ1-2; D is unclear. The V gene's germline CDR1 is LNHNV and CDR2 YYDKDF (reference sequence). V lost 0 bases and J lost 1, with 3 bases in between. The length of the CDR3 is 13 residues. Here the CDR3 reads CATSRDNNYGYTF. In DNA, the CDR3 is TGTGCCACCAGCAGAGACAATAACTATGGCTACACCTTC.

The chain couples TRBV5-3 to TRBJ1-5; D unclear. TRBV5-3 is identified as an open reading frame with a role that is uncertain. The CDR3 is made up of 15 amino acids. The V and J ends lost 4 bases and 5 bases respectively, with 16 bases between them. In DNA form, the CDR3 reads TGTGCCAGAAGCCCCGCGGTGGCGGAGGATCAGCCCCAGCATTTT. It yields the protein CARSPAVAEDQPQHF.

The rearrangement joins TRBV7-9 to TRBJ2-1, with a possible D match to TRBD2 (5 bases). Germline V gene lookup returns CDR1 SEHNR and CDR2 FQNEAQ (reference sequence). V lost 5 bases and J lost 4, with 21 bases in between. This CDR3 has 17 residues. The CDR3 DNA sequence: TGTGCCAGCAGCGCCCCCAATTGGGGAGCGGAATACAATGAGCAGTTCTTC. It encodes CASSAPNWGAEYNEQFF.

This chain joins TRBV23-1 and TRBJ2-7; D might be TRBD2 (5 bases). TRBV23-1 is sorted into the ORF group, with uncertain function. The CDR3 length is 14 residues. Trimming left V 3 bases short and J 3 bases short, with 12 bases between. CDR3 sequence: CASSHPGIVYEQYF. In nucleotides, the CDR3 is TGCGCCAGCAGTCACCCCGGGATCGTCTACGAGCAGTACTTC.

DNA for the CDR3: TGTGCCAGCAGCTTAGATTCAACAGGCGTGGCAGATACGCAGTATTTT. Its translation: CASSLDSTGVADTQYF. The chain couples TRBV11-2 to TRBJ2-3; possibly TRBD1 for D (5 bases). This CDR3 has 16 amino acids. The ends were cut back, 0 bases at V and 4 bases at J, with 14 bases in the middle. CDR1 and CDR2 from the germline V gene are SGHAT and FQNNGV.

V is TRBV7-9 and J is TRBJ2-2; D remains ambiguous. Between the trimmed V and J ends, which lost 5 bases and 4 bases, there was a span of 5 bases. Germline V CDR1 and CDR2: SEHNR, FQNEAQ (reference sequence). The CDR3 is 12 residues long. This chain's CDR3 is CASSAITGELFF. In DNA form, the CDR3 reads TGTGCCAGCAGCGCAATCACCGGGGAGCTGTTTTTT.

The chain uses TRBV10-3 and TRBJ2-3; D gene ambiguous. Trimming shortened V by 4 bases and J by 2 bases, and 10 bases separated the two germline ends. The CDR3 is 14 residues long. CDR1 and CDR2 (germline): ENHRY, SYGVKD. The CDR3 sequence is CAISAGRTTDTQYF. The CDR3 bases are TGTGCCATCAGTGCCGGGCGGACCACAGATACGCAGTATTTT.

The J gene is TRBJ1-1, the V gene TRBV5-4; D is ambiguous. The germline V gene has CDR1 SGHNT and CDR2 YYREEE (reference sequence). V lost 0 bases to trimming and J lost 1 base, with 10 bases between them. This CDR3 has 15 residues. For the CDR3, the DNA is TGTGCCAGCAGCTTGGGGGATGAAGGGAACACTGAAGCTTTCTTT. It yields the protein CASSLGDEGNTEAFF. Filled out from reference TRBV5-4 and TRBJ1-1, the complete variable domain reads ETGVTQSPTHLIKTRGQQVTLRCSSQSGHNTVSWYQQALGQGPQFIFQYYREEENGRGNFPPRFSGLQFPNYSSELNVNALELDDSALYLCASSLGDEGNTEAFFGQGTRLTVV.

This chain joins TRBV19 and TRBJ2-1, with 7 bases matching TRBD2. In germline, CDR1 is LNHDA, CDR2 SQIVND (reference sequence). V shed 5 bases, J shed 5 bases, and the junction held 9 bases outside the gene matches. There are 15 residues in the CDR3. The CDR3 DNA follows: TGTGCCAGTAGTTGGCCGGGAGGCCTGAACAATGAGCAGTTCTTC. It encodes CASSWPGGLNNEQFF. The variable domain in full, completed from reference TRBV19 and TRBJ2-1, reads DGGITQSPKYLFRKEGQNVTLSCEQNLNHDAMYWYRQDPGQGLRLIYYSQIVNDFQKGDIAEGYSVSREKKESFPLTVTSAQKNPTAFYLCASSWPGGLNNEQFFGPGTRLTVL.

The CDR3 sequence is CASRRETEEYF. The CDR3 nucleotides are TGTGCCAGCCGCAGGGAGACGGAGGAGTACTTC. The V gene is TRBV6-5, the J gene TRBJ2-7; either TRBD1 or TRBD2 may supply D (5 bases each). Trimming pared 8 bases from V and 11 bases from J, leaving 16 bases between. Germline assignment: CDR1 MNHEY and CDR2 SVGAGI. This CDR3 is 11 amino acids long.

The chain joins TRBV5-5 to TRBJ1-5; maybe TRBD1 (5 bases). The CDR3 is made up of 16 amino acids. Germline assignment: CDR1 SGHKS and CDR2 YYEKEE (reference sequence). Trimming pared 1 base from V and 7 bases from J, leaving 18 bases between. The CDR3 is CASSLWDPKREQPQHF. DNA for the CDR3: TGTGCCAGCAGCTTGTGGGACCCCAAACGGGAACAGCCCCAGCATTTT.

V is TRBV2 and J is TRBJ1-5, with D perhaps TRBD1 (6 bases). V lost 2 bases and J lost 1, with 12 bases in between. CDR3 length: 16 amino acids. Germline V gives CDR1 SNHLY, CDR2 FYNNEI. This chain's CDR3 is CASSELGGGSNQPQHF. CDR3 sequence (DNA): TGTGCCAGCAGTGAACTAGGGGGAGGGAGCAATCAGCCCCAGCATTTT.

This chain connects TRBV5-1 to TRBJ1-6; 8 bases agree with TRBD1. CDR1 is SGHRS, CDR2 YFSETQ, per germline. This CDR3 region has 15 residues. V lost 4 bases to trimming and J lost 5 bases; unmatched junction nucleotides: 5. The CDR3 nucleotides read TGCGCCAGCAGCGCTGGGACAGGAGATAATTCACCCCTCCACTTT. This codes for CASSAGTGDNSPLHF.

The V gene is TRBV11-2, the J gene TRBJ1-3, with D possibly being TRBD1 (5 bases). Trimming left V 4 bases short and J 2 bases short, with 9 bases between. The germline V gene encodes CDR1 SGHAT and CDR2 FQNNGV. The CDR3 is 14 amino acids. As DNA, the CDR3 is TGTGCCAGCAGCTCAATAGGGGCTGGAAACACCATATATTTT. Encoded protein: CASSSIGAGNTIYF. The complete variable domain, with remaining parts taken from reference TRBV11-2 and TRBJ1-3, reads EAGVAQSPRYKIIEKRQSVAFWCNPISGHATLYWYQQILGQGPKLLIQFQNNGVVDDSQLPKDRFSAERLKGVDSTLKIQPAKLEDSAVYLCASSSIGAGNTIYFGEGSWLTVV.

This chain joins TRBV18 and TRBJ1-4; 7 nucleotides line up with TRBD1. V dropped 4 bases and J dropped 8; count of bases not matched to a gene: 13. Germline V gene data show CDR1 as KGHSH and CDR2 as LQKENI. The CDR3 extends over 16 amino acids. The CDR3 DNA is TGTGCCAGCTCACTCGGCCCAGGACAGGTTTCCGAAAAACTGTTTTTT. Encoded protein: CASSLGPGQVSEKLFF.

This clone is a singleton in its sample. V is TRBV28 and J is TRBJ1-2, with D perhaps matching TRBD1 (5 bases). The CDR3 has 13 residues. Germline V gene sequence: CDR1 MDHEN, CDR2 SYDVKM. Trimming shortened V by 7 bases and J by 4 bases, and 13 bases separated the two germline ends. The CDR3, as DNA: TGTGCCAGCACCTCTCCCGGGGGCTATGGCTACACCTTC. Protein: CASTSPGGYGYTF.

V is TRBV9 and J is TRBJ2-2; TRBD2 agrees at 11 bases. The CDR3 extends over 17 amino acids. V lost 4 bases and J lost 5; bases outside the gene matches: 10. Germline V gene sequence: CDR1 SGDLS, CDR2 YYNGEE. DNA of the CDR3: TGTGCCAGCAGCCCCGGAGGGCTAGCGGGAGGTACCGGGGAGCTGTTTTTT. This gives the protein CASSPGGLAGGTGELFF.